The 22 T cell receptor beta chains presented below share a single source sample, sequenced in a study of blood T cell repertoires in COVID-19. Libraries were prepared by immunoSEQ multiplex PCR; TCRdb keeps only in-frame clonotypes and omits some of them. The sample gives some 400,000 clones, about four fifths of which show up once; over 0.95% is in the top ten. Sequenced material: peripheral blood. All receptors come from a human donor with acute or convalescent COVID-19. The donor label of this sample is uncertain.

The J gene is TRBJ2-1, the V gene TRBV7-9, with D uncertain. This CDR3 has 12 amino acids. V dropped 1 base and J dropped 7 bases, with 5 bases sitting between them. CDR1 and CDR2 (germline): SEHNR, FQNEAQ (reference sequence). The chain's CDR3 is CASSLVENEQFF. In DNA, the CDR3 is TGTGCCAGCAGCTTAGTTGAGAATGAGCAGTTCTTC.

This clone showed up just once. The chain uses TRBV6-6 and TRBJ1-1, with 7 bases matching TRBD1. Germline CDR1 and CDR2: MNHNY and SVGAGI (reference sequence). The CDR3 spans 14 residues. The V and J ends lost 2 bases and 7 bases, in that order; junction bases with no gene match: 7. CDR3 residues: CASSYSDRVGEAFF. CDR3 sequence (DNA): TGTGCCAGCAGTTACAGCGACAGGGTTGGTGAAGCTTTCTTT.

V is TRBV11-2 and J is TRBJ2-3; TRBD2 matches 9 bases. CDR3 size: 15 residues. V dropped 4 bases and J dropped 1; count of bases not matched to a gene: 3. CDR1 is SGHAT, CDR2 FQNNGV, per germline. CDR3 sequence (DNA): TGTGCCAGCAGCTACCGGACTAGCGGCACAGATACGCAGTATTTT. Amino acids: CASSYRTSGTDTQYF.

The chain couples TRBV19 to TRBJ1-5; D ambiguous. The CDR3 totals 14 residues. The germline gives CDR1 LNHDA, CDR2 SQIVND (reference sequence). The V end lost 3 bases, the J end lost 1 base, and 7 bases lay between the germline ends. The CDR3 region has the DNA TGTGCCAGTAGTATCTCTATGAGCAATCAGCCCCAGCATTTT. It yields the protein CASSISMSNQPQHF.

The rearrangement uses TRBV25-1 and TRBJ1-1; D is ambiguous. The CDR3 has 12 residues. V was cut by 3 bases and J by 2 bases, with 4 bases left in between. The germline CDR1 and CDR2 sequences are MGHDK and SYGVNS. The CDR3 sequence: CASSDYNTEAFF. The CDR3 nucleotides read TGTGCCAGCAGTGACTACAACACTGAAGCTTTCTTT. Supplemented by reference TRBV25-1 and TRBJ1-1, the full variable domain reads EADIYQTPRYLVIGTGKKITLECSQTMGHDKMYWYQQDPGMELHLIHYSYGVNSTEKGDLSSESTVSRIRTEHFPLTLESARPSHTSQYLCASSDYNTEAFFGQGTRLTVV.

This clone was seen repeatedly, ten times or more. The chain recombines TRBV6-6 with TRBJ1-1, with no clear D. V was shortened by 5 bases and J by 0 bases, with 10 bases between the two germline ends. The V gene's germline CDR1 is MNHNY and CDR2 SVGAGI (reference sequence). The CDR3 spans 14 residues. CDR3 coding DNA: TGTGCCAGCAGTGTTAGTATTATGAACACTGAAGCTTTCTTT. Encoded protein: CASSVSIMNTEAFF.

The chain recombines TRBV18 with TRBJ1-4; TRBD1 matches 10 bases. This CDR3 contains 15 residues. Germline values: CDR1 KGHSH, CDR2 LQKENI. The junction had 5 bases not matched to a gene; V was cut back by 2 bases and J by 8 bases. CDR3 coding DNA: TGTGCCAGCTCACCAACCGGGACAGGGGCAGAAAAACTGTTTTTT. It yields the protein CASSPTGTGAEKLFF.

The CDR3 DNA reads as TGTGCCAGTAAAGCAGACAGGCTCCTCACCGGGGAGCTGTTTTTT. This translates into CASKADRLLTGELFF. The rearrangement uses TRBV19 and TRBJ2-2, with a tentative D call TRBD1 (6 bases). CDR1 and CDR2 (germline): LNHDA, SQIVND (reference sequence). Trimming pared 7 bases from V and 4 bases from J, leaving 16 bases between. The CDR3 sequence is 15 residues long.

The chain joins TRBV5-1 to TRBJ1-5; TRBD1 matches at 8 bases. The CDR3 sequence is 15 residues long. Germline V CDR1 and CDR2: SGHRS, YFSETQ. V was pared by 5 bases and J by 5 bases, with 9 bases of the junction left unmatched. The CDR3 DNA sequence: TGCGCCAGCAGGCCTGGGACAGGTCGACATCAGCCCCAGCATTTT. It is translated as CASRPGTGRHQPQHF.

In DNA, the CDR3 is TGTGCCAGTAGTATAAGGAGGACGAACACTGAAGCTTTCTTT. It yields the protein CASSIRRTNTEAFF. The chain joins TRBV19 to TRBJ1-1; D gene uncertain. V was trimmed by 2 bases and J by 1 base, leaving 8 bases between them. From germline, CDR1 is LNHDA and CDR2 SQIVND (reference sequence). The CDR3 runs to 14 residues.

This chain joins TRBV18 and TRBJ1-4; D possibly corresponds to TRBD1 (6 bases). Trimming removed 6 bases at V and 7 bases at J, with 18 bases between. CDR1 KGHSH and CDR2 LQKENI come from the germline V gene. The CDR3 length is 15 residues. CDR3 residues: CASSPTGGAIEKLFF. CDR3 in DNA: TGTGCCAGCTCTCCTACCGGGGGGGCGATTGAAAAACTGTTTTTT.

The chain carries TRBV19 and TRBJ1-1; 9 bases are shared with TRBD1. Trimming removed 4 bases from V and 0 bases from J; junction bases left unmatched: 9. Germline assignment: CDR1 LNHDA and CDR2 SQIVND (reference sequence). This CDR3 contains 17 residues. CDR3 sequence: CASSRGTGRALNTEAFF. The CDR3 DNA follows: TGTGCCAGTAGTAGAGGGACAGGGAGGGCATTGAACACTGAAGCTTTCTTT.

The gene calls are TRBV2 and TRBJ2-7, with 11 nucleotides matching TRBD1. Germline V gene sequence: CDR1 SNHLY, CDR2 FYNNEI. There are 17 residues in the CDR3. Losses at the gene ends were 6 bases for V and 1 base for J; bases not matched to a gene: 11. The CDR3 loop is CASRALGTGGLSYEQYF. The CDR3 DNA reads TGTGCCAGCAGGGCCCTAGGGACAGGGGGGTTGTCCTACGAGCAGTACTTC.

The rearrangement links TRBV7-9 to TRBJ1-5; the match to TRBD1 covers 8 bases. The junction had 7 bases not matched to a gene; V was cut back by 0 bases and J by 3 bases. The length of the CDR3 is 17 residues. Germline values: CDR1 SEHNR, CDR2 FQNEAQ (reference sequence). In DNA, the CDR3 is TGTGCCAGCAGCTTAGCTGGACAGGGCAGAGCCAATCAGCCCCAGCATTTT. Its protein is CASSLAGQGRANQPQHF.

In regard to this clone: Within the sample, other DNA sequences also encode this same CDR3. V gene TRBV30 combines with J gene TRBJ1-2; D call uncertain. This CDR3 comprises 12 residues. Trimming left V 0 bases short and J 5 bases short, with 7 bases between. Germline V gene sequence: CDR1 GTSNPN, CDR2 SVGIG (reference sequence). CDR3 nucleotide sequence: TGTGCCTGGAGTGTATCCGGGTATGGCTACACCTTC. This encodes CAWSVSGYGYTF.

V gene TRBV7-9 combines with J gene TRBJ1-2; maybe TRBD1 (5 bases). The germline V gene encodes CDR1 SEHNR and CDR2 FQNEAQ (reference sequence). This CDR3 has 16 amino acids. Trimming stripped 0 bases from V and 6 bases from J, with 17 bases between. Written as DNA, the CDR3 is TGTGCCAGCAGCTTAGCAACCTTTCAGGGCAGGGATGGCTACACCTTC. Its translation is CASSLATFQGRDGYTF.

V gene TRBV3-1 (or the pseudogene TRBV3-2) combines with J gene TRBJ2-3, with 10 bases matching TRBD2. The CDR3 totals 15 residues. The ends lost 3 bases at V and 5 bases at J; junction bases unmatched: 5. CDR1 is LGHDT, CDR2 YNNKEL, per germline (reference sequence). The CDR3 here is CASSHLAGAGDTQYF. CDR3 nucleotide sequence: TGTGCCAGCAGCCATCTAGCGGGAGCGGGAGATACGCAGTATTTT.

The table lists this clone with many counts. V and J are TRBV4-2 and TRBJ1-6; the D is unclear. CDR3 length: 17 residues. V dropped 0 bases and J dropped 6 bases, with 15 bases sitting between them. Germline V gives CDR1 LGHNA, CDR2 YNFKEQ. The CDR3 DNA reads TGTGCCAGCAGCCAAGATCTACGGGGATCGTTTAATTCACCCCTCCACTTT. Residues: CASSQDLRGSFNSPLHF.

This chain joins TRBV30 and TRBJ1-5; 8 bases match TRBD1. Germline V lookup: CDR1 GTSNPN, CDR2 SVGIG (reference sequence). The CDR3 totals 15 residues. Trimming removed 3 bases from V and 7 bases from J; junction bases left unmatched: 11. The CDR3 sequence: CAWSPDRGREQPQHF. The CDR3 coding sequence is TGTGCCTGGAGCCCTGACAGGGGAAGAGAGCAGCCCCAGCATTTT.

This rearrangement joins TRBV7-6 to TRBJ2-3; 7 nucleotides align to TRBD2. Germline CDR1 SGHVS, CDR2 FNYEAQ. V shed 5 bases, J shed 1 base, and the junction held 9 bases outside the gene matches. This CDR3 comprises 16 residues. The CDR3 sequence: CASSAYLAEGTDTQYF. In DNA, the CDR3 is TGTGCCAGCAGCGCATACCTAGCGGAGGGCACAGATACGCAGTATTTT.

This clone was picked up a small number of times. Other DNA sequences of this sample code for an identical CDR3. This rearrangement joins TRBV30 to TRBJ1-2; D perhaps matches TRBD1 (5 bases). The V end was cut by 2 bases, the J end by 4 bases, with 8 bases between. The CDR3 is 12 amino acids. Germline CDR1 reads GTSNPN; CDR2 reads SVGIG (reference sequence). The CDR3, as DNA: TGTGCCTGGAGTAGGGGCCTCTATGGCTACACCTTC. Translation: CAWSRGLYGYTF.

This chain links TRBV5-8 with TRBJ1-6; D possibly corresponds to TRBD1 (6 bases). There are 13 residues in the CDR3. Germline assignment: CDR1 SGHTS and CDR2 YDEGEE. The ends were cut back, 2 bases at V and 8 bases at J, with 8 bases in the middle. CDR3: CASSLQGDSPLHF. The CDR3 coding sequence is TGTGCCAGCAGCTTACAGGGTGATTCACCCCTCCACTTT. The full variable domain, rest sourced from reference TRBV5-8 and TRBJ1-6, is EAGVTQSPTHLIKTRGQQATLRCSPISGHTSVYWYQQALGLGLQFLLWYDEGEERNRGNFPPRFSGRQFPNYSSELNVNALELEDSALYLCASSLQGDSPLHFGNGTRLTVT.